The 8 T cell receptor beta chains in this list originate from one sample, sequenced in a study of T cells after somatic rescue of genetic block. Using immunoSEQ multiplex PCR, the repertoire was profiled, and TCRdb retains in-frame clones only, with some absent. The data show about 68,000 clones, roughly 90% seen once. Sequenced material: peripheral blood mononuclear cells (PBMCs). The receptor source for this set is a middle-aged man.

V gene TRBV7-8 combines with J gene TRBJ1-2; tentatively, D is TRBD1 (5 bases). The V gene's germline CDR1 is SGHVS and CDR2 FQNEAQ. CDR3 length: 14 residues. The ends were cut back, 5 bases at V and 7 bases at J, with 17 bases in the middle. CDR3 sequence: CASSRSGQGSGYTF. The CDR3 DNA reads as TGTGCCAGCAGCCGATCCGGCCAGGGCTCTGGCTACACCTTC.

This sequence joins TRBV7-9 and TRBJ1-6; D call uncertain. The CDR3 runs 14 residues. V shed 7 bases and J shed 2 bases, with 9 bases lying between them. Germline values: CDR1 SEHNR, CDR2 FQNEAQ (reference sequence). The CDR3 DNA follows: TGTGCCAGCAAGACCGGAGCCTATAATTCACCCCTCCACTTT. Its protein is CASKTGAYNSPLHF.

The chain employs TRBV9 and TRBJ2-2, with D perhaps assigned TRBD1 or TRBD2 (5 bases each). This CDR3 is 14 amino acids long. Germline-derived CDR1 and CDR2 are SGDLS and YYNGEE. V lost 0 bases to trimming and J lost 4 bases, with 7 bases between them. CDR3 DNA sequence: TGTGCCAGCAGCGTAGGTGGGGGCACCGGGGAGCTGTTTTTT. Residues: CASSVGGGTGELFF.

This chain connects TRBV7-8 to TRBJ2-3; D unclear. The CDR3 consists of 16 residues. Germline-derived CDR1 and CDR2 are SGHVS and FQNEAQ. V lost 4 bases to trimming and J lost 0 bases, with 14 bases between them. CDR3: CASSSYKGRSTDTQYF. As DNA, the CDR3 is TGTGCCAGCAGCTCTTACAAGGGCCGAAGCACAGATACGCAGTATTTT.

This sequence joins TRBV11-2 and TRBJ2-1, with D hard to call. Trimming shortened V by 1 base and J by 3 bases, and 16 bases separated the two germline ends. Germline V gene data show CDR1 as SGHAT and CDR2 as FQNNGV. The CDR3 consists of 17 residues. The CDR3 here is CASSLGPKGSSYNEQFF. In nucleotides, the CDR3 is TGTGCCAGCAGCTTAGGGCCCAAAGGAAGCAGCTACAATGAGCAGTTCTTC.

The J gene is TRBJ1-3, the V gene TRBV15; 8 positions agree with TRBD1. V was pared by 5 bases and J by 1 base, with 10 bases of the junction left unmatched. This CDR3 spans 17 amino acids. CDR1 and CDR2 (germline): LNHNV, YYDKDF (reference sequence). This CDR3 reads CATSAGQGSLSGNTIYF. The CDR3 DNA reads TGTGCCACCAGCGCCGGACAGGGTTCGTTATCTGGAAACACCATATATTTT. The variable domain in full, completed from reference TRBV15 and TRBJ1-3, reads DAMVIQNPRYQVTQFGKPVTLSCSQTLNHNVMYWYQQKSSQAPKLLFHYYDKDFNNEADTPDNFQSRRPNTSFCFLDIRSPGLGDTAMYLCATSAGQGSLSGNTIYFGEGSWLTVV.

The chain is built from TRBV30 and TRBJ1-4; no firm D call. Trimming shortened V by 1 base and J by 4 bases, and 10 bases separated the two germline ends. Germline assignment: CDR1 GTSNPN and CDR2 SVGIG (reference sequence). The CDR3 contains 14 residues. CDR3 sequence (DNA): TGTGCCTGGAGTGGGAAGCCAAGTAATGAAAAACTGTTTTTT. Translation gives CAWSGKPSNEKLFF.

This clone showed up just once. The chain combines TRBV19 with TRBJ2-1; 8 bases fit TRBD2. Germline V gene data show CDR1 as LNHDA and CDR2 as SQIVND (reference sequence). CDR3 length: 16 amino acids. The trim removed 6 bases at V and 0 bases at J, leaving 7 bases unmatched. DNA for the CDR3: TGTGCCAGTAGCCCGGGGGGGAGGAGCTCCTACAATGAGCAGTTCTTC. Translating gives CASSPGGRSSYNEQFF.